This T cell receptor (beta chain) was sequenced for a study of T cells after yellow fever vaccination (dated by TCRdb to between 2017 and 2020). Some background on the complete study: The SMART-Seq v4 Ultra Low Input RNA kit was used to prepare libraries from fractions with low cell numbers. To follow T-cell clones before and after both primary and booster YFV17D yellow fever vaccination, bulk TCR alpha and beta repertoires underwent longitudinal sequencing. Two healthy male donors, one aged 18 to 29 and one aged 30 to 40 years, were included in the cohort. Blood samples were taken at several timepoints before and after primary and secondary immunization, and bulk PBMC replicates and cell subsets were isolated. What the work shows at the level of the full study, not this receptor alone: A small share of clonotypes was detected in both CD4 and CD8 compartments, with the overlap likely arising from convergent recombination. Only a couple of donors were included in the study, so the extent to which the findings can be generalized is limited. Computational filtering was needed because FACS-sorted repertoires could contain abundant contaminating clonotypes from the bulk population. Compared with the primary T-cell response, the secondary T-cell response was faster but weaker, reaching its peak on day 5 rather than on day 15. After the booster, most of the clones that had expanded following primary vaccination were detected again (just under 97% of CD4 and roughly 88% of CD8), which suggests that memory was broadly maintained.

CDR1 SGHRS and CDR2 YFSETQ were looked up in the germline V gene. V is trimmed back by 5 bases and J by 4 bases, and the junction contains 3 bases that no gene match accounts for. The CDR3, cysteine through phenylalanine, is 14 amino acids long. Of all the DNA, just the CDR3 is kept, 42 bases in frame from base 1. According to the study, the label for this sample's treatment or condition signals: live attenuated yellow fever vaccine strain. At each blood-draw timepoint, two biological replicates of bulk PBMCs were collected. PBMCs were isolated from peripheral blood using a standard Ficoll-Paque protocol. TriZol was used to extract RNA from bulk PBMCs, CD4 and CD8 fractions, and dextramer-positive and dextramer-negative fractions. TCR cDNA was synthesized by 5'RACE template switching, through which a universal primer site and unique molecular identifiers were introduced. Priming for cDNA synthesis came from both the TCR alpha and TCR beta constant segments. Library amplification involved two PCR steps, and the second step added sample barcodes and sequencing adapters. Sequencing of libraries was performed on Illumina HiSeq 2500 (2x100 bp) or NovaSeq (2x150 bp). The authors' pipeline ran thus. MIGEC handled demultiplexing of reads and collapsing into UMI consensus sequences, while MiXCR performed V(D)J alignment. Vaccine-responding clonotypes were identified with edgeR using replicate PBMC samples, with FDR below 0.01 and a log2 fold change above 5 up to day 15 being required. CD4 or CD8 identity was assigned to each bulk clonotype according to whether the clonotype was present at higher abundance in the sequenced CD4 repertoire or the sequenced CD8 repertoire. The public reads were quality trimmed at Q25 with fastp and then assembled into clones with MiXCR by TCRdb, keeping productive beta chains. Each entry is one CDR3 protein sequence, shown with its most common DNA and genes. TCRdb, not the authors, supplied the V and J calls. The sample includes fewer than 450,000 distinct CDR3 sequences, with 11% observed a single time. Roughly 18% of the sample belongs to the ten largest clones.

Remarks on this clonotype: No antigen is known for it. Per-base qualities were not stored, and no clone one base away is much larger.

Recombination linked TRBV5-1 to TRBJ2-3; the central 11 bases match TRBD1. This sample comprised PBMCs, obtained on the day of the first yellow fever vaccination. The source of this sequence is a man between 18 and 35 years old who received the YFV17D yellow fever vaccine. The base sequence is TGCGCCAGCAGGGGGACAGGGGGATCAGATACGCAGTATTTT. Its translation reads: CASRGTGGSDTQYF.